These T cell receptor beta chains were read from a single sample in a study of cytotoxic CD8 clonotypes in ibrutinib-treated CLL. TCRdb's table, derived via immunoSEQ multiplex PCR, lists solely in-frame clones and lacks some. The sample carries 250,000 or so clones, around three quarters recorded once. Here the sequenced sample was PBMCs, taken after 24 months of ibrutinib treatment. These receptors were taken from a human donor with chronic lymphocytic leukemia. Each CDR3 is given with its conserved first and last residue. Each record gives: J gene, V gene, D gene, clone size, CDR3 protein, CDR3 DNA. D genes are given only for firm matches. Clone size appears in some rows only: once, few, many, or a class for an expanded clone.

>TRBJ2-7|TRBV7-9|TRBD2|-
CASSDGGGRDEQYF
TGTGCCAGCAGCGACGGCGGGGGAAGGGACGAGCAGTACTTC
>TRBJ2-5|TRBV9|-|-
CASSVNGRQTQYF
TGTGCCAGCAGCGTTAACGGGAGACAGACCCAGTACTTC
>TRBJ1-2|TRBV27|-|few
CASSFSDSLDYGYTF
TGTGCCAGCAGCTTTTCGGACAGTTTAGACTATGGCTACACCTTC
>TRBJ2-5|TRBV7-7|TRBD1|-
CASSPGQGGSRETQYF
TGTGCTAGCAGTCCCGGACAGGGGGGGTCCAGAGAGACCCAGTACTTC
>TRBJ2-3|TRBV6-5|TRBD1|-
CASRESGTETDTQYF
TGTGCCAGCAGAGAGTCCGGGACAGAGACAGATACGCAGTATTTT
>TRBJ2-7|TRBV13|-|-
CASSSRARSSYEQYF
TGTGCCAGCAGCAGCAGGGCCCGTAGCTCCTACGAGCAGTACTTC
>TRBJ2-1|TRBV9|TRBD2|-
CASSVVASSGRHEQFF
TGTGCCAGCAGCGTAGTGGCGTCTAGCGGGAGGCATGAGCAGTTCTTC
>TRBJ2-4|TRBV2|-|-
CASSDGERIAKNIQYF
TGTGCCAGCAGCGACGGCGAGCGGATAGCCAAAAACATTCAGTACTTC
>TRBJ1-2|TRBV30|-|-
CAWETVLNYGYTF
TGTGCCTGGGAGACAGTCCTGAACTATGGCTACACCTTC
>TRBJ1-2|TRBV15|TRBD1|few
CATSRVRTGTSNYGYTF
TGTGCCACCAGCAGAGTGAGGACAGGGACTTCCAACTATGGCTACACCTTC
>TRBJ2-5|TRBV15|TRBD2|few
CATSRDTSAETQYF
TGTGCCACCAGCAGAGATACTAGCGCGGAGACCCAGTACTTC